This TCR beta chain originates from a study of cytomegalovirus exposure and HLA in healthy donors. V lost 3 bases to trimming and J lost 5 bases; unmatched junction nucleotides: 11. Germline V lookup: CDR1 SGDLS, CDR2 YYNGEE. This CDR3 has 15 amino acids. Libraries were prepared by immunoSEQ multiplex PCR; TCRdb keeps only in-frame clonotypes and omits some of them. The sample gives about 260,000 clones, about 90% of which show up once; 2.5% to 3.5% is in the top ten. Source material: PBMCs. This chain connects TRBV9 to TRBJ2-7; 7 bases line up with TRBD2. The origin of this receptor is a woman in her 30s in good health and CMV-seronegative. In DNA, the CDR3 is TGTGCCAGCAGCGCCATGGGACTACCCTACGACGAGCAGTACTTC. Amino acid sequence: CASSAMGLPYDEQYF.